This T cell receptor (beta chain) was obtained from a study of T cells in Graves' hyperthyroidism and ophthalmopathy. Turning to the study itself: Any treatment followed the collection of peripheral blood at initial diagnosis.

The TCR beta CDR3 regions underwent amplification using RNA transcripts as the source. The primer set for the first-round RT-PCR of the TCR CDR3 was HTBI. In TCRdb, the multiplex PCR reads were re-called with MiXCR into one record per CDR3 protein. The repertoire holds more than 500,000 distinct CDR3 sequences, with about 16% as singletons. This clonotype has a count of ten or more. Under 3 months was the duration of disease in ophthalmopathy patients, who also had a Clinical Activity Score of at least 3 and a NOSPECS grade of at least 4. The ends lost 8 bases at V and 5 bases at J; junction bases unmatched: 12. CDR1 SNHLY and CDR2 FYNNEI come from the germline V gene. The CDR3 loop spans 15 amino acids.

Sequenced sample: blood. The chain uses TRBV2 and TRBJ2-5; 9 nucleotides match TRBD1. This clonotype originated in a woman aged 30 to 39 with Graves' ophthalmopathy. The DNA for the CDR3 is TGTGCCAGCCGACGACACCCAGACAGGGGGGAGACCCAGTACTTC. Protein: CASRRHPDRGETQYF.